A single sample is the source of the 4 T cell receptor beta chains below, sequenced in a study of cytomegalovirus exposure and HLA in healthy donors (dated by TCRdb to the late 2010s). The library was built by means of the immunoSEQ multiplex PCR assay. For the multiplex PCR, a mixture combining 60 forward primers for TCR Vbeta segments and 13 reverse primers for TCR Jbeta segments was used. What TCRdb holds here is the immuneACCESS table cut down to in-frame rearrangements. Part of the clones is not present; checked against another copy, under half of the missing clones reflect an unresolved V gene, and the others are unexplained. Recorded for this sample are more than 85,000 clones; approximately 77% of them occurred a single time. Roughly 7.1% of the sample goes to the ten largest clones. The sample consisted of PBMCs. These receptors all come from a female donor in good health and CMV-seronegative.

The chain links TRBV18 to TRBJ2-7; 11 bases map to TRBD2. Germline loops: CDR1 KGHSH, CDR2 LQKENI. With V trimmed by 0 bases and J by 8 bases, 9 bases remained unmatched. The CDR3 is 16 amino acids. CDR3 region: CASSPPSSGRPFKQYF. The CDR3 DNA reads as TGTGCCAGCTCACCACCTTCTAGCGGGAGGCCCTTCAAGCAGTACTTC.

CDR3 DNA sequence: TGTGCCAGTAGTATAGACAGGAAGACTGAAGCTTTCTTT. This gives the protein CASSIDRKTEAFF. The chain recombines TRBV19 with TRBJ1-1; D remains unclear. CDR1 and CDR2 from the germline V gene are LNHDA and SQIVND (reference sequence). Trimming took 0 bases from V and 5 from J, leaving 7 bases between them. This CDR3 is built from 13 residues.

The rearrangement joins TRBV6-6 to TRBJ1-2, with D maybe TRBD1 (5 bases). V was clipped by 0 bases and J by 0 bases, with 11 bases between them. The V gene's germline CDR1 is MNHNY and CDR2 SVGAGI (reference sequence). This CDR3 comprises 16 residues. CDR3 coding DNA: TGTGCCAGCAGTTACTCAGCAGGACATACTAACTATGGCTACACCTTC. Translated, it gives CASSYSAGHTNYGYTF.

The V and J genes are TRBV7-3 and TRBJ2-6; TRBD2 matches at 10 bases. The CDR3 spans 16 residues. The ends lost 3 bases at V and 2 bases at J; junction bases unmatched: 1. CDR1 SGHTA and CDR2 FQGTGA come from the germline V gene. As DNA, the CDR3 is TGTGCCAGCAGCTTGCTAGCGGGAGCTGGGGCCAACGTCCTGACTTTC. Translation gives CASSLLAGAGANVLTF.